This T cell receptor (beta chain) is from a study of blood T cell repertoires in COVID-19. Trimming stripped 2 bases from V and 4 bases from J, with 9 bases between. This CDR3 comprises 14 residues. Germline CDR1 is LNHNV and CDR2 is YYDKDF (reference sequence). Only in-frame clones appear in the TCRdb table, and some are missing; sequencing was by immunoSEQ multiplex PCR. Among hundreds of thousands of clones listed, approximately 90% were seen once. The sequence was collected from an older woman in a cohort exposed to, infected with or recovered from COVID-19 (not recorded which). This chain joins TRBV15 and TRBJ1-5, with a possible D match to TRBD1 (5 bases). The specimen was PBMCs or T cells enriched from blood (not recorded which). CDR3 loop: CATSRQTVNQPQHF. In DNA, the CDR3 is TGTGCCACCAGCAGACAGACAGTTAATCAGCCCCAGCATTTT. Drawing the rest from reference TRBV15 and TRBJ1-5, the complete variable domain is DAMVIQNPRYQVTQFGKPVTLSCSQTLNHNVMYWYQQKSSQAPKLLFHYYDKDFNNEADTPDNFQSRRPNTSFCFLDIRSPGLGDTAMYLCATSRQTVNQPQHFGDGTRLSIL.